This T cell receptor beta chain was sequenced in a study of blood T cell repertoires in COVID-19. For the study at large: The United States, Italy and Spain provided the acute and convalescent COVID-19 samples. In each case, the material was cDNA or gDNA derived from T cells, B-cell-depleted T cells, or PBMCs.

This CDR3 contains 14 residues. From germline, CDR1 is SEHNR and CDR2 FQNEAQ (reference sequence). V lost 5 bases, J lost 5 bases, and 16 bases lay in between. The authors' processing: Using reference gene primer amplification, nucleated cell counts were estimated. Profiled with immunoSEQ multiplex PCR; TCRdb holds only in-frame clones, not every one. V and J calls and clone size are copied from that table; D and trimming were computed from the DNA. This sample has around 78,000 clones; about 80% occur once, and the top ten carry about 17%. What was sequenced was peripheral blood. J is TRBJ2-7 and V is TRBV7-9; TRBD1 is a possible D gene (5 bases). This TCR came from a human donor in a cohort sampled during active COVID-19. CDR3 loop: CASSPDSRVHEQYF. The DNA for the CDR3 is TGTGCCAGCAGCCCTGATAGCAGGGTCCACGAGCAGTACTTC.